Presented here are 27 T cell receptor beta chains from one specimen sequenced in a study of shared clonotypes between healthy human individuals. Produced via immunoSEQ multiplex PCR; TCRdb's table is partial and in-frame only. The data hold roughly 520,000 clones, with 95% to 96% observed a single time. Sequencing input: naive CD4+ T cells sorted from blood. Specified subset: CD45RA+ positively selected. These receptor sequences come from a woman in her 30s in good health.

The chain uses TRBV15 and TRBJ2-5, with D possibly matching TRBD1 (6 bases). Germline CDR1 LNHNV, CDR2 YYDKDF (reference sequence). Trimming took 0 bases from V and 4 from J, leaving 12 bases between them. The CDR3 is made up of 15 amino acids. The CDR3 reads CATSREQGHSETQYF. The CDR3 DNA is TGTGCCACCAGCAGAGAACAGGGTCATTCAGAGACCCAGTACTTC.

V gene TRBV7-2 combines with J gene TRBJ1-1; 7 nucleotides agree with TRBD1. The CDR3 is 17 amino acids. V lost 5 bases to trimming and J lost 4 bases; unmatched junction nucleotides: 16. CDR1 and CDR2 (germline): SGHTA, FQGNSA. For the CDR3, the DNA is TGTGCCAGCAGCCTCTTACGATCGACAGGGAGAATCACTGAAGCTTTCTTT. This encodes CASSLLRSTGRITEAFF.

This sequence joins TRBV21-1 and TRBJ2-1. TRBV21-1 is given as a pseudogene. The length of the CDR3 is 16 residues. The CDR3: CASSKGQYSSYNEQFF. As DNA, the CDR3 is TGTGCCAGCAGCAAAGGTCAGTATAGCTCCTACAATGAGCAGTTCTTC.

The J gene is TRBJ2-1, the V gene TRBV19; 8 positions match TRBD1. CDR3 length: 14 residues. Germline V gene data show CDR1 as LNHDA and CDR2 as SQIVND (reference sequence). Trimming removed 5 bases from V and 1 base from J; junction bases left unmatched: 1. CDR3 in amino acids: CASSGTGSYNEQFF. The CDR3 DNA is TGTGCCAGTAGTGGGACAGGTTCCTACAATGAGCAGTTCTTC. The entire variable domain, with the rest obtained from reference TRBV19 and TRBJ2-1, is as follows: DGGITQSPKYLFRKEGQNVTLSCEQNLNHDAMYWYRQDPGQGLRLIYYSQIVNDFQKGDIAEGYSVSREKKESFPLTVTSAQKNPTAFYLCASSGTGSYNEQFFGPGTRLTVL.

The chain links TRBV5-1 to TRBJ1-1; tentatively, D is TRBD1 (6 bases). The length of the CDR3 is 14 residues. V shed 4 bases and J shed 0 bases, with 10 bases lying between them. Looked up from germline, CDR1 is SGHRS and CDR2 is YFSETQ. The chain's CDR3 is CASSPDRVNTEAFF. For the CDR3, the DNA is TGCGCCAGCAGCCCGGACAGAGTGAACACTGAAGCTTTCTTT. Full variable domain (outside the CDR3, taken from reference TRBV5-1 and TRBJ1-1): KAGVTQTPRYLIKTRGQQVTLSCSPISGHRSVSWYQQTPGQGLQFLFEYFSETQRNKGNFPGRFSGRQFSNSRSEMNVSTLELGDSALYLCASSPDRVNTEAFFGQGTRLTVV.

The rearrangement links TRBV7-9 to TRBJ2-5, with 7 bases aligning to TRBD2. This CDR3 region has 14 residues. Germline CDR1 SEHNR, CDR2 FQNEAQ (reference sequence). V was clipped by 5 bases and J by 5 bases; unmatched bases: 8. The DNA for the CDR3 is TGTGCCAGCAGCGCCGGACTAGTCTACGAGACCCAGTACTTC. Protein product: CASSAGLVYETQYF. Full variable domain (remainder filled in from reference TRBV7-9 and TRBJ2-5): DTGVSQNPRHKITKRGQNVTFRCDPISEHNRLYWYRQTLGQGPEFLTYFQNEAQLEKSRLLSDRFSAERPKGSFSTLEIQRTEQGDSAMYLCASSAGLVYETQYFGPGTRLLVL.

This clone was detected only once. The V and J genes are TRBV28 and TRBJ2-7; weak D call: TRBD1 (6 bases). Germline CDR1 reads MDHEN; CDR2 reads SYDVKM. V was pared by 2 bases and J by 1 base, with 18 bases between. This CDR3 comprises 17 residues. The CDR3 nucleotides read TGTGCCAGCAGTTTACACAACTGGGACACCACGTCCTACGAGCAGTACTTC. Protein product: CASSLHNWDTTSYEQYF.

The CDR3: CAISEWFAEASTDTQYF. The CDR3 nucleotides read TGTGCCATCAGTGAGTGGTTTGCAGAAGCTAGCACAGATACGCAGTATTTT. This chain uses TRBV10-3 with TRBJ2-3; no clear D. CDR1 and CDR2 (germline): ENHRY, SYGVKD. CDR3 length: 17 amino acids. Trimming stripped 1 base from V and 0 bases from J, with 14 bases between.

For this clone: Compared with germline, one end of the junction differs, possibly owing to a read error. The V call is TRBV28, the J call TRBJ1-5; no clear D gene. Germline-derived CDR1 and CDR2 are MDHEN and SYDVKM. The CDR3 runs 13 residues. CDR3: CASSLGLNRPQHF. The CDR3 nucleotides are TGTGCCAGCAGTTTAGGCCTCAATCGGCCCCAGCATTTT.

This sequence joins TRBV7-9 and TRBJ2-5; possibly TRBD2 for D (5 bases). This CDR3 is built from 15 residues. Germline-derived CDR1 and CDR2 are SEHNR and FQNEAQ (reference sequence). V was pared by 5 bases and J by 5 bases, with 18 bases between. The CDR3 region has the DNA TGTGCCAGCAGCAACCGGCTGTTCGGCGGGGAGACCCAGTACTTC. Translating it yields CASSNRLFGGETQYF.

In this sample, this clone turned up once. The chain combines TRBV7-3 with TRBJ2-3; D gene ambiguous. Germline CDR1 and CDR2: SGHTA and FQGTGA. Trimming stripped 4 bases from V and 8 bases from J, with 16 bases between. This CDR3 comprises 14 residues. The CDR3 region has the DNA TGTGCCAGCAGCTCCCAGACCGACACCGGTACGCAGTATTTT. Translation: CASSSQTDTGTQYF. The full variable domain, rest sourced from reference TRBV7-3 and TRBJ2-3, is GAGVSQTPSNKVTEKGKYVELRCDPISGHTALYWYRQSLGQGPEFLIYFQGTGAADDSGLPNDRFFAVRPEGSVSTLKIQRTERGDSAVYLCASSSQTDTGTQYFGPGTRLTVL.

This clone was found once. V gene TRBV15 combines with J gene TRBJ1-6; D uncertain. The germline CDR1 and CDR2 sequences are LNHNV and YYDKDF (reference sequence). Trimming stripped 6 bases from V and 6 bases from J, with 9 bases between. The CDR3 has 13 amino acids. The CDR3 region is CATRASSNSPLHF. The DNA of the CDR3 is TGTGCCACCAGGGCATCTAGTAATTCACCCCTCCACTTT.

This rearrangement joins TRBV11-2 to TRBJ2-5; D is possibly TRBD1 (6 bases). The J call may not be correct, given that the DNA end is closer to TRBJ2-7. Germline loops: CDR1 SGHAT, CDR2 FQNNGV. This CDR3 contains 13 residues. CDR3 DNA: TGTGCCAGCAGCGGGCGGACAGCCTACGAGCAGTACTTC. Amino acids: CASSGRTAYEQYF.

V is TRBV7-6 and J is TRBJ2-2; no definite D call. Germline V gives CDR1 SGHVS, CDR2 FNYEAQ. V lost 1 base and J 2 bases, leaving 8 bases between the germline ends. The CDR3 spans 15 residues. The CDR3 loop is CASSLGSGNTGELFF. CDR3 sequence (DNA): TGTGCCAGCAGCTTAGGTTCCGGAAACACCGGGGAGCTGTTTTTT.

The genes are TRBV29-1 and TRBJ2-3, with 12 nucleotides matching TRBD2. The CDR3 is made up of 15 amino acids. CDR1 is SQVTM and CDR2 is ANQGSEA in the germline V gene. The V gene end was trimmed by 6 bases and the J gene end by 6 bases; junction bases not matched to a gene: 10. CDR3: CSVQSTSGSFDTQYF. The CDR3 DNA sequence: TGCAGCGTCCAATCGACTAGCGGGAGTTTTGATACGCAGTATTTT.

In its sample, this clone was seen once. The gene calls are TRBV19 and TRBJ2-3, with 8 positions matching TRBD2. V was pared by 10 bases and J by 6 bases, with 12 bases of the junction left unmatched. Germline V gives CDR1 LNHDA, CDR2 SQIVND (reference sequence). The CDR3 is 14 residues long. This CDR3 is CATTQREWSDTQYF. The DNA of the CDR3 is TGTGCCACCACACAGCGGGAGTGGTCTGATACGCAGTATTTT.

The chain carries TRBV6-1 and TRBJ1-4; tentatively, D is TRBD1 (5 bases). V was shortened by 6 bases and J by 3 bases, with 14 bases between the two germline ends. Germline V gives CDR1 MNHNS, CDR2 SASEGT. CDR3 length: 15 residues. The CDR3 sequence: CASRSREFPNEKLFF. Here the CDR3 DNA reads TGTGCCAGCAGAAGCAGGGAATTTCCTAATGAAAAACTGTTTTTT.

This clone was observed a handful of times. The chain couples TRBV7-9 to TRBJ1-5, with TRBD1 matching over 8 bases. Losses at the gene ends were 6 bases for V and 7 bases for J; bases not matched to a gene: 2. There are 12 residues in the CDR3. The germline gives CDR1 SEHNR, CDR2 FQNEAQ (reference sequence). The CDR3 here is CASRTGDQPQHF. CDR3 sequence (DNA): TGTGCCAGCAGGACAGGGGACCAGCCCCAGCATTTT.

This chain links TRBV5-5 with TRBJ1-2; 7 nucleotides line up with TRBD1. The J segment lost 0 bases and the V segment lost 3 bases, leaving 2 bases of the junction unmatched. This CDR3 has 14 amino acids. Per the germline V gene, CDR1 is SGHKS and CDR2 is YYEKEE (reference sequence). CDR3 sequence (DNA): TGTGCCAGCAGCTACGGGACAGCTAACTATGGCTACACCTTC. This codes for CASSYGTANYGYTF.

The V and J genes are TRBV28 and TRBJ1-1; D unclear. Germline loops: CDR1 MDHEN, CDR2 SYDVKM. This CDR3 region has 12 residues. CDR3 DNA: TGTGGGGCTGTGGCTAACGGAGAAAAAGCTTTCTTT. As protein: CGAVANGEKAFF.

The genes are TRBV19 and TRBJ2-2; perhaps TRBD1 as D (6 bases). Deletions cut 2 bases from V and 4 bases from J, with 14 bases between. The CDR3 length is 16 residues. Per germline, CDR1 LNHDA and CDR2 SQIVND (reference sequence). The CDR3 spells CASSISSGHITGELFF. The CDR3 DNA sequence: TGTGCCAGTAGTATATCGTCGGGACATATCACCGGGGAGCTGTTTTTT.

This clone turned up a few times. CDR3 sequence (DNA): TGCAGCTGCCGGGGGAACACTGAAGCTTTCTTT. Translation gives CSCRGNTEAFF. The V gene is TRBV20-1, the J gene TRBJ1-1; no clear D. The CDR3 contains 11 residues. The V gene's germline CDR1 is DFQATT and CDR2 SNEGSKA (reference sequence).

This clone was counted once. The CDR3 spells CASSGSGLYDAFF. The CDR3 region has the DNA TGCGCCAGCAGCGGATCGGGGCTCTATGACGCTTTCTTT. The chain uses TRBV5-1 and TRBJ1-1; possibly TRBD1 for D (5 bases). The CDR3 runs to 13 residues. Trimming cost V 4 bases and J 11 bases, with 18 bases left between them. Germline CDR1 is SGHRS and CDR2 is YFSETQ.

This clone was seen just once. The chain employs TRBV11-2 and TRBJ1-2; D possibly corresponds to TRBD1 (5 bases). This CDR3 contains 15 residues. Germline values: CDR1 SGHAT, CDR2 FQNNGV. V lost 0 bases, J lost 4 bases, and 12 bases lay in between. The CDR3 region has the DNA TGTGCCAGCAGCTTAGAGGCCGGGGGTGGCTATGGCTACACCTTC. Translation gives CASSLEAGGGYGYTF.

The chain employs TRBV6-4 and TRBJ2-1, with 12 bases that match TRBD1. V shed 0 bases, J shed 8 bases, and the junction held 11 bases outside the gene matches. In germline, CDR1 is MRHNA, CDR2 SNTAGT. The CDR3 is made up of 18 amino acids. CDR3: CASSDSIVGTGGLYEQFF. The CDR3 region has the DNA TGTGCCAGCAGTGACTCGATCGTCGGGACAGGGGGCTTGTATGAGCAGTTCTTC.

The V call is TRBV28, the J call TRBJ2-5, with D hard to call. The CDR3 consists of 12 residues. Germline values: CDR1 MDHEN, CDR2 SYDVKM. The germline V and J ends were trimmed by 6 bases and 6 bases, with 11 bases remaining between them. CDR3 in amino acids: CASRQSAKTQYF. CDR3 nucleotides: TGTGCCAGCAGACAAAGTGCCAAGACCCAGTACTTC.

This chain uses TRBV5-1 with TRBJ2-1; TRBD2 matches 11 bases. V shed 4 bases, J shed 4 bases, and the junction held 4 bases outside the gene matches. The CDR3 sequence is 15 residues long. Germline CDR1 SGHRS, CDR2 YFSETQ. DNA for the CDR3: TGCGCCAGCAGCGGGATAGCGGGAGGGTACAATGAGCAGTTCTTC. It yields the protein CASSGIAGGYNEQFF.